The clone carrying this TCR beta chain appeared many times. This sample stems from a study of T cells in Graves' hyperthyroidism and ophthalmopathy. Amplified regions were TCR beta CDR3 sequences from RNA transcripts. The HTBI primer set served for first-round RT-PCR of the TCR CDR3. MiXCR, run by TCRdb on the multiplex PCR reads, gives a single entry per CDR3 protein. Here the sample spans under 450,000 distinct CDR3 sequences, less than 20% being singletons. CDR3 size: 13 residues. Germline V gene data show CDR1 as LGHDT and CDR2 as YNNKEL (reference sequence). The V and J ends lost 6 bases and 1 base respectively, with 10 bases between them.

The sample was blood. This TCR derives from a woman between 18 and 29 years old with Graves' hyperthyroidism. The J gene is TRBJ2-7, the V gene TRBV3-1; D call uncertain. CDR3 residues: CASSYTGSYEQYF. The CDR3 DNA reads TGTGCCAGCAGTTACACTGGGTCCTACGAGCAGTACTTC.